The rows below give T cell receptor beta chains drawn from one sample of a study of cytomegalovirus exposure and HLA in healthy donors. Produced via immunoSEQ multiplex PCR; TCRdb's table is partial and in-frame only. The table for this sample gives 150,000 to 200,000 clones. The sample was PBMCs. These receptors were taken from an older woman in good health and CMV-seronegative. Both conserved end residues are part of each CDR3. A D gene is named only where the DNA matches it firmly.

>NA|TRBJ1-6|TRBV14
CASSQEEPLLNSPLHF
TGTGCCAGCAGCCAAGAGGAGCCACTTCTTAATTCACCCCTCCACTTT
>NA|TRBJ1-5|TRBV6-6
CASSHGGAGQPQHF
TGTGCCAGCAGCCACGGGGGGGCCGGTCAGCCCCAGCATTTT
>TRBD2|TRBJ2-1|TRBV7-8
CASSLDLLASGQRHNEQFF
TGTGCCAGCAGCTTAGATTTGCTGGCTAGCGGGCAGCGGCACAATGAGCAGTTCTTC
>TRBD1|TRBJ1-1|TRBV5-1
CASSLATGGQNTEAFF
TGCGCCAGCAGCTTGGCGACAGGGGGTCAGAACACTGAAGCTTTCTTT
>TRBD1|TRBJ1-3|TRBV18
CASSPTQGISGNTIYF
TGTGCCAGCTCACCAACACAGGGGATCTCTGGAAACACCATATATTTT
>NA|TRBJ2-6|TRBV4-2
CASSRTDSGANVLTF
TGTGCCAGCAGCAGAACAGACTCTGGGGCCAACGTCCTGACTTTC
>TRBD1|TRBJ1-2|TRBV19
CASTTGGAGYGYTF
TGTGCCAGCACGACAGGGGGCGCCGGCTATGGCTACACCTTC
>NA|TRBJ1-2|TRBV30
CAWSVGTALSF
TGTGCCTGGAGTGTCGGGACTGCCCTTTCCTTC
>NA|TRBJ2-5|TRBV9
CASSVSATKEKTQYF
TGTGCCAGCAGCGTAAGCGCTACTAAGGAAAAGACCCAGTACTTC
>NA|TRBJ2-7|TRBV10-1
CASSGGPYVQYF
TGCGCCAGCAGTGGAGGTCCCTACGTGCAGTACTTC
>NA|TRBJ1-2|TRBV12-5
CASGLYFDGYTF
TGTGCTAGTGGTTTATATTTCGATGGCTACACCTTC
>NA|TRBJ1-1|TRBV7-2
CASSPTGSLPAFF
TGTGCCAGCAGCCCGACAGGCTCCCTCCCGGCTTTCTTT
>NA|TRBJ2-7|TRBV19
CASSIRGAQSGEQYF
TGTGCCAGTAGTATCAGGGGGGCTCAAAGTGGCGAGCAGTACTTC
>NA|TRBJ1-2|TRBV5-1
CASSLDGGGYTF
TGCGCCAGCAGCTTGGACGGGGGGGGCTACACCTTC
>TRBD1|TRBJ2-2|TRBV11-2
CASSLDLSLRQGNGELFF
TGTGCCAGCAGCTTAGATCTTTCATTGAGACAGGGGAACGGGGAGCTGTTTTTT
>TRBD1|TRBJ1-2|TRBV4-3
CASSQVTGHNYGYTF
TGCGCCAGCAGCCAAGTGACAGGGCACAACTATGGCTACACCTTC
>NA|TRBJ1-2|TRBV6-5
CASSYSANYGYTF
TGTGCCAGCAGTTACTCCGCTAACTATGGCTACACCTTC
>NA|TRBJ2-7|TRBV25-1
CASTSASGTDEQYF
TGTGCCAGCACCTCGGCGTCGGGAACTGACGAGCAGTACTTC
>TRBD2|TRBJ2-3|TRBV6-6
CASSYSTSGTDTQYF
TGTGCCAGCAGTTACTCGACTAGCGGGACAGATACGCAGTATTTT
>NA|TRBJ2-7|TRBV29-1
CSVTGSSYEQYF
TGCAGCGTAACCGGGTCCTCCTACGAGCAGTACTTC
>NA|TRBJ2-7|TRBV7-9
CASSGARQYF
TGTGCCAGCTCGGGAGCTAGGCAGTACTTC
>NA|TRBJ2-7|TRBV6-5
CASSSTGRLTYEQYF
TGTGCCAGCAGTTCCACGGGGAGGTTAACCTACGAGCAGTACTTC